This is a list of T cell receptor beta chains from one sample in a study of radiotherapy plus CTLA-4 blockade in lung cancer. The protocol was immunoSEQ multiplex PCR, while the TCRdb copy is restricted to in-frame clones and leaves out a portion. The sample holds some 90,000 clones; around 86% are singletons and the top ten take more than 2%. Sequences were derived from peripheral blood, sampled from a patient treated with radiotherapy plus ipilimumab. The receptors shown here come from a human donor with non-small cell lung cancer who had a partial response to radiotherapy plus ipilimumab. CDR3s include the opening cysteine and the closing phenylalanine or tryptophan. D genes are given only for firm matches. A row's size may be missing; if present it is once, few, many or a size class.

clone_size j_call d_call v_call cdr3_aa cdr3_nt
- TRBJ1-3 - TRBV18 CASSPSLPSSGDTIYF TGTGCCAGCTCCCCCTCACTCCCGAGCTCTGGAGACACCATATATTTT
- TRBJ1-1 - TRBV7-6 CASSLDTNTEAFF TGTGCCAGCAGCTTGGACACGAACACTGAAGCTTTCTTT
- TRBJ2-4 - TRBV29-1 CSVVTENIQYF TGCAGCGTTGTGACAGAAAACATTCAGTACTTC
- TRBJ1-1 - TRBV5-1 CASSLWGENTEAFF TGCGCCAGCAGCTTATGGGGAGAGAACACTGAAGCTTTCTTT
- TRBJ1-2 TRBD1 TRBV27 CASSLLTGSNYGYTF TGTGCCAGCAGTTTATTGACAGGGTCCAACTATGGCTACACCTTC
- TRBJ1-1 - TRBV28 CASIRRGIGPAEAFF TGTGCCAGCATTAGGCGGGGGATAGGACCCGCTGAAGCTTTCTTT
- TRBJ2-3 - TRBV6-1 CAGSPLGDTQYF TGTGCCGGCAGTCCCCTCGGGGATACGCAGTATTTT
- TRBJ2-4 - TRBV5-1 CASSLEPSVLGIQYF TGCGCCAGCAGCTTGGAACCTAGCGTCTTAGGCATTCAGTACTTC
- TRBJ1-2 - TRBV27 CASSLERGSLNGYTF TGTGCCAGCAGTTTAGAGCGGGGTTCCTTGAATGGCTACACCTTC
- TRBJ1-6 TRBD1 TRBV30 CAWKLTGLGSPLHF TGTGCCTGGAAACTGACAGGGCTTGGTTCACCCCTCCACTTT
- TRBJ2-5 TRBD1 TRBV28 CASSIIGTEQETQYF TGTGCCAGCAGTATCATCGGGACAGAACAAGAGACCCAGTACTTC
once TRBJ2-5 TRBD2 TRBV5-4 CASSRTSGSREETQYF TGTGCCAGCAGTCGGACTAGCGGGAGTCGTGAAGAGACCCAGTACTTC
- TRBJ2-1 TRBD1 TRBV4-3 CASSMDRGPPYNEQFF TGCGCCAGCAGCATGGACAGGGGTCCCCCTTACAATGAGCAGTTCTTC
- TRBJ2-6 - TRBV5-4 CASSLAGWSGANVLTF TGTGCCAGCAGCTTGGCCGGTTGGTCTGGGGCCAACGTCCTGACTTTC
- TRBJ2-1 TRBD2 TRBV4-2 CASSHQAGASYNEQFF TGTGCCAGCAGCCACCAAGCGGGAGCATCCTACAATGAGCAGTTCTTC
- TRBJ2-5 - TRBV28 CASSQLGLAQETQYF TGTGCCAGCAGCCAACTCGGACTTGCCCAAGAGACCCAGTACTTC
few TRBJ2-3 - TRBV14 CASSQDQRRGTSTDTQYF TGTGCCAGCAGCCAAGATCAAAGGCGCGGGACTAGCACAGATACGCAGTATTTT
- TRBJ1-1 - TRBV30 CAWTGLLNTEAFF TGTGCCTGGACGGGACTACTGAACACTGAAGCTTTCTTT
- TRBJ2-7 TRBD1 TRBV18 CASSPGQGANEQYF TGTGCCAGCTCACCGGGACAGGGGGCGAACGAGCAGTACTTC
- TRBJ1-2 - TRBV28 CASSFWTVNYGYTF TGTGCCAGCAGTTTTTGGACAGTTAACTATGGCTACACCTTC
- TRBJ2-7 - TRBV10-1 CASSESGGTYEQYF TGCGCCAGCAGTGAATCAGGGGGGACCTACGAGCAGTACTTC
- TRBJ2-2 - TRBV11-3 CASSGSGELFF TGTGCCAGCAGCGGTAGCGGGGAGCTGTTTTTT
- TRBJ2-1 - TRBV11-1 CASCPSSYNEQFF TGTGCCAGCTGTCCCAGCTCCTACAATGAGCAGTTCTTC